This T cell receptor beta chain was sequenced during a study of cytomegalovirus exposure and HLA in healthy donors. In the case of this clone: Its cognate antigen is unknown.

CDR1 and CDR2 (germline): LNHDA, SQIVND (reference sequence). The V gene lost 4 bases and the J gene lost 1 base, with 4 bases spanning the gap. The CDR3 length is 13 residues. The PCR was carried out with 60 Vbeta primers and 13 Jbeta primers. The data were produced by immunoSEQ multiplex PCR, yet TCRdb's version contains in-frame clones alone and is incomplete. The table has under 200,000 clones, roughly 73% seen once. Whole-study results and caveats: Investigators reported over 150 TCR beta chains as tied to cytomegalovirus.

This sequence originates from a woman aged 40 to 49 in good health and CMV-seropositive. Sample: PBMCs. V and J are TRBV19 and TRBJ2-2; D gene ambiguous. The CDR3 nucleotides read TGTGCCAGTAGTACAGTGAACACCGGGGAGCTGTTTTTT. Its translation: CASSTVNTGELFF.